This T cell receptor (beta chain) was captured by sequencing in a study of shared clonotypes between healthy human individuals. Trimming removed 0 bases from V and 5 bases from J; junction bases left unmatched: 11. Germline values: CDR1 SGHRS, CDR2 YFSETQ. There are 19 residues in the CDR3. Profiling relied on immunoSEQ multiplex PCR, and the TCRdb table lists in-frame clones only, not all of them. Of 950,000 to 1,200,000 clones detected, 70% to 80% appear once; the ten largest clones hold over 0.8%. Sequences were obtained from memory CD4+ T cells from PBMCs. Stated subset: CD45RA-negative fraction. The TCR comes from a man aged 18 to 29 in good health. Some clones in this sample may be carry-over from other donors' samples. The chain is built from TRBV5-1 and TRBJ2-1; 13 nucleotides match TRBD2. Here the CDR3 DNA reads TGCGCCAGCAGCTTGGTTGTCCTGGGACTAGCGGGACGCCACAATGAGCAGTTCTTC. Its protein product is CASSLVVLGLAGRHNEQFF.